This T cell receptor (beta chain) appears in the sequencing data of a study of chemoradiotherapy in HPV16-positive cancers. Notes on the study in general: During treatment, candidate HPV-specific clones and E7-related motifs expanded in tumor.

The protocol was immunoSEQ multiplex PCR, while the TCRdb copy is restricted to in-frame clones and leaves out a portion. The sample holds about 6,400 clones, around 80% seen once. Details on this clone: Its cognate antigen is unknown.

The specimen comprised tumor tissue, sampled from a patient who underwent chemoradiotherapy. The clonotype originates from a human donor with HPV-associated anogenital cancer.

CDR3 sequence: CASSGRGEETQYF. The CDR3 bases are TGCGCCAGCAGTGGCAGGGGGGAGGAGACCCAGTACTTC. The chain links TRBV10-1 to TRBJ2-5; TRBD1 is a possible D gene (7 bases). This CDR3 is built from 13 residues. The V gene's germline CDR1 is WNHNN and CDR2 SYGVQD (reference sequence). V was trimmed by 4 bases and J by 5 bases, leaving 11 bases between them.